Only a few counts were recorded for the clone carrying this T cell receptor (beta chain). The data were obtained in a study of blood T cell repertoires in COVID-19. The ends were cut back, 3 bases at V and 4 bases at J, with 10 bases in the middle. This CDR3 has 15 residues. CDR1 and CDR2 from the germline V gene are MGHRA and YSYEKL. Generated by immunoSEQ multiplex PCR, the TCRdb table keeps only in-frame clones and is missing some. The sample lists approximately 68,000 clones, 65% to 90% occurring once. Material for sequencing was peripheral blood. This TCR was recovered from a man aged 80 or over with active COVID-19. V and J are TRBV4-1 and TRBJ1-6; the D gene is possibly TRBD1 (6 bases). CDR3: CASSQTGQYNSPLHF. The CDR3 DNA reads TGCGCCAGCAGCCAGACCGGACAGTATAATTCACCCCTCCACTTT.